This T cell receptor beta chain was recorded in a study of technical replicates of blood from a few donors. CDR3 length equals 15 residues. The germline CDR1 and CDR2 sequences are LNHNV and YYDKDF (reference sequence). V was shortened by 5 bases and J by 4 bases, with 14 bases between the two germline ends. Assay used: immunoSEQ multiplex PCR; TCRdb lists only in-frame clones, some missing. The profile shows under 90,000 clones, roughly 94% of them singletons. Source material: T cells isolated from PBMCs. The clonotype originates from a human donor in good health. The chain is built from TRBV15 and TRBJ2-2, with D possibly matching TRBD2 (7 bases). CDR3: CATSGRGPGTGELFF. The CDR3 coding sequence is TGTGCCACCAGCGGGCGGGGGCCAGGCACCGGGGAGCTGTTTTTT.